The clone carrying this T cell receptor beta chain was seen a handful of times. Its antigen is still unknown. These data belong to a study of T cell repertoires in cytomegalovirus infection. Whole-study context: CMV infection and matching HLA type were both indicated by public TCR beta signatures.

TCRdb re-called the reads through MiXCR, storing one row per CDR3 protein. The sample includes about 450,000 distinct CDR3 sequences, roughly 30% of them seen just once. This CDR3 is 15 amino acids long. CDR1 and CDR2 (germline): MNHNY, SVGAGI (reference sequence). Trimming took 0 bases from V and 1 from J, leaving 7 bases between them. Notes on the study in general: It was HLA-C-restricted CMV-specific TCR beta clonotypes that dominated the response ex vivo. Summed frequency of shared TCR beta families picked out CMV carriers who also had the relevant HLA.

The clonotype was recovered from a human donor in good health (CMV status not recorded). Some clones in this sample may be carry-over from other donors' samples. This chain uses TRBV6-6 with TRBJ1-3; D unclear. Sequencing input: PBMCs. The CDR3 coding sequence is TGTGCCAGCAGTTACTCGAAAACATCTGGAAACACCATATATTTT. Translated: CASSYSKTSGNTIYF.